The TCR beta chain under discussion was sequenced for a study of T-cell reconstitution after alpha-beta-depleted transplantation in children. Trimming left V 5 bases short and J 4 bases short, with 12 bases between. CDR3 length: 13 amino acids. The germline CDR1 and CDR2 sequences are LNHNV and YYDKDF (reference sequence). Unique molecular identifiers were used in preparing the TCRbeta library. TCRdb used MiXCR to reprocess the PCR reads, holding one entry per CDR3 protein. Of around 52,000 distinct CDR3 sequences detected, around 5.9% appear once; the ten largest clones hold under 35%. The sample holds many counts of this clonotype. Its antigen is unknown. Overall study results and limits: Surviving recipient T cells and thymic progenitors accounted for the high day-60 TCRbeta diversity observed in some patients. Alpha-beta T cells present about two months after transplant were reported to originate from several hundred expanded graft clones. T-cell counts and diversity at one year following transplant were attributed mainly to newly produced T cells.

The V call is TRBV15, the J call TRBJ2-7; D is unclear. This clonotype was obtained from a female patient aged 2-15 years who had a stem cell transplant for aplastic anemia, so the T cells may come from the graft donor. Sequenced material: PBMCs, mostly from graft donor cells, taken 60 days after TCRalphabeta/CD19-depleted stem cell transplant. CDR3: CATSPHRNYEQYF. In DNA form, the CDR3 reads TGTGCCACCAGCCCCCATCGCAATTACGAGCAGTACTTC.